Below are 10 T cell receptor beta chains sequenced from a single sample in a study of CD8+CD57+ T cells in acquired aplastic anemia. The template used for profiling TCR beta VDJ and CDR3 was genomic DNA. A single record per CDR3 protein comes from TCRdb applying MiXCR to the reads. Of 68,000 or so distinct CDR3 sequences listed, 50% to 55% are singletons. The source material was sorted CD4+, CD8+, or CD8+CD57+ T cells (not recorded which) from PBMCs. The receptors derive from a human donor in good health, serving as a control.

This clonotype was seen ten or more times. This chain links TRBV30 with TRBJ2-7; 8 bases align to TRBD1. The CDR3 covers 13 residues. Per germline, CDR1 GTSNPN and CDR2 SVGIG (reference sequence). Unmatched junction bases numbered 11, after V lost 8 bases and J lost 5 bases. The DNA of the CDR3 is TGTGCCGCTTCAGGGGGCACGTTCAACGAGCAGTACTTC. Its translation is CAASGGTFNEQYF.

A note on this clonotype: One end of the junction does not line up with germline, which may come from a read error. The chain links TRBV24-1 to TRBJ1-1, with 7 bases matching TRBD1. The CDR3 totals 13 residues. Germline V gene sequence: CDR1 KGHDR, CDR2 SFDVKD. CDR3 DNA: TGTGCCACCTCGACAGGGATGAACACTAAAGCTTTCTTT. Its protein product is CATSTGMNTKAFF.

This clonotype was seen at least ten times. This sequence joins TRBV12-3 or TRBV12-4 and TRBJ2-5, with unresolved D. The ends were cut back, 2 bases at V and 5 bases at J, with 15 bases in the middle. This CDR3 region has 15 residues. CDR3 coding DNA: TGTGCCAGCAGTTTAATGGCAGCGACCCGGGAGACCCAGTACTTC. Encoded protein: CASSLMAATRETQYF.

By frequency in the sample, this clonotype is medium-sized. The chain recombines TRBV15 with TRBJ2-5, with D possibly being TRBD2 (6 bases). The length of the CDR3 is 15 residues. Germline CDR1 reads LNHNV; CDR2 reads YYDKDF (reference sequence). V was shortened by 8 bases and J by 1 base, with 17 bases between the two germline ends. CDR3 sequence reads: CATRDSWGTQETQYF. In DNA form, the CDR3 reads TGTGCCACCCGGGACTCATGGGGAACCCAAGAGACCCAGTACTTC.

The rearrangement uses TRBV29-1 and TRBJ1-2; D ambiguous. The CDR3 has 11 residues. Trimming removed 3 bases at V and 5 bases at J, with 7 bases between. Germline V CDR1 and CDR2: SQVTM, ANQGSEA. The CDR3 bases are TGCAGCGTTGATGGAATTTATGGCTACACCTTC. This encodes CSVDGIYGYTF.

This clonotype turned up a few times. A single base separates this from a much larger clone, so it may be a read error. The CDR3 bases are TGTGCCAGCAGTTACTCTAGCGGGGGGGCCAATGAGCAGTTCTTC. This translates into CASSYSSGGANEQFF. The chain carries TRBV6-2 or TRBV6-3 and TRBJ2-1, with 11 bases that match TRBD2. Per germline, CDR1 MNHEY and CDR2 SVGEGT. The V segment lost 0 bases and the J segment 6 bases; nucleotides outside the gene matches: 1. The CDR3 covers 15 residues.

This chain uses TRBV24-1 with TRBJ2-1, with 9 nucleotides matching TRBD2. The V gene's germline CDR1 is KGHDR and CDR2 SFDVKD. This CDR3 contains 15 residues. V lost 3 bases and J lost 9; bases outside the gene matches: 8. DNA for the CDR3: TGTGCCACCAGTGATGCGGGACTAGCTCGGGGTGAGCAGTTCTTC. As protein: CATSDAGLARGEQFF.

This clonotype has more than one count but fewer than ten. As DNA, the CDR3 is TGTGCCAGCAGCACAACAGGTCTAAGCTCCTACAATGAGCAGTTCTTC. This translates into CASSTTGLSSYNEQFF. The rearrangement uses TRBV28 and TRBJ2-1, with D possibly being TRBD1 (5 bases). The CDR3 sequence is 16 residues long. Germline CDR1 reads MDHEN; CDR2 reads SYDVKM. Trimming cost V 6 bases and J 0 bases, with 15 bases left between them.

The CDR3 reads CASHRQGGAEAFF. The CDR3 DNA reads as TGTGCCAGTCATCGTCAGGGAGGCGCTGAAGCTTTCTTT. V and J are TRBV19 and TRBJ1-1; maybe TRBD1 (5 bases). V was shortened by 8 bases and J by 6 bases, with 16 bases between the two germline ends. The germline V gene encodes CDR1 LNHDA and CDR2 SQIVND (reference sequence). The CDR3 is made up of 13 amino acids.

By share, this clonotype ranks as medium-sized. J is TRBJ1-2 and V is TRBV15, with 8 bases identical to TRBD1. Germline loops: CDR1 LNHNV, CDR2 YYDKDF (reference sequence). This CDR3 is 14 amino acids long. The V and J ends lost 4 bases and 6 bases, in that order; junction bases with no gene match: 7. CDR3 in DNA: TGTGCCACCAGCACTAGGGGACAGGCTAATGGCTACACCTTC. Amino acid sequence: CATSTRGQANGYTF. Full variable domain (rest looked up from reference TRBV15 and TRBJ1-2): DAMVIQNPRYQVTQFGKPVTLSCSQTLNHNVMYWYQQKSSQAPKLLFHYYDKDFNNEADTPDNFQSRRPNTSFCFLDIRSPGLGDTAMYLCATSTRGQANGYTFGSGTRLTVV.